This TCR beta chain was retrieved from a study of T cells after posttransplantation cyclophosphamide. Study findings and constraints: Donor CD8+ memory clones often dominated recipient blood repertoires at later times. Blood and skin or GI T cell repertoires showed limited TRB overlap. TRB clonality was highly associated with recipient CMV seropositivity and reactivation.

This clone appeared many times. Its matching antigen is unknown. On the day of bone marrow donation, the related graft donor provided peripheral blood. Using immunoSEQ multiplex PCR, the repertoire was profiled, and TCRdb retains in-frame clones only, with some absent. The table lists more than 40,000 clones, with no singletons. Sequences were obtained from PBMCs. The source is a man between 40 and 49 years old in good health, CMV-negative, and a related stem cell transplant donor.

This CDR3 reads CATSRHTVGLAGERNEQFF. As DNA, the CDR3 is TGTGCCACCAGCAGACATACCGTTGGACTAGCGGGAGAGAGAAATGAGCAGTTCTTC. The V call is TRBV15, the J call TRBJ2-1, with 13 nucleotides matching TRBD2. The germline V gene has CDR1 LNHNV and CDR2 YYDKDF (reference sequence). The CDR3 totals 19 residues. The junction had 14 bases not matched to a gene; V was cut back by 2 bases and J by 7 bases.